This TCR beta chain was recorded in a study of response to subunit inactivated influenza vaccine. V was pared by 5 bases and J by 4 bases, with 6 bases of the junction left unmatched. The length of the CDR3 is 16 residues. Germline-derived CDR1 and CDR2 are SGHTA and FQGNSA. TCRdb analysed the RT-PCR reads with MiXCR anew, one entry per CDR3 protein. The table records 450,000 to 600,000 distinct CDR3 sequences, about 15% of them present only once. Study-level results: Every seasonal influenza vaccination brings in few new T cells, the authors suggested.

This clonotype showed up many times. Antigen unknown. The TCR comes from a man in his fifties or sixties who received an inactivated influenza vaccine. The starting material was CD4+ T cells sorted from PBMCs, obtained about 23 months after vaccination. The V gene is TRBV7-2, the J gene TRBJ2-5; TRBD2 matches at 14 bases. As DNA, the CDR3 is TGTGCCAGCAGCCAGACTAGCGGGGGGGCCGGAGAGACCCAGTACTTC. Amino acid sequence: CASSQTSGGAGETQYF.